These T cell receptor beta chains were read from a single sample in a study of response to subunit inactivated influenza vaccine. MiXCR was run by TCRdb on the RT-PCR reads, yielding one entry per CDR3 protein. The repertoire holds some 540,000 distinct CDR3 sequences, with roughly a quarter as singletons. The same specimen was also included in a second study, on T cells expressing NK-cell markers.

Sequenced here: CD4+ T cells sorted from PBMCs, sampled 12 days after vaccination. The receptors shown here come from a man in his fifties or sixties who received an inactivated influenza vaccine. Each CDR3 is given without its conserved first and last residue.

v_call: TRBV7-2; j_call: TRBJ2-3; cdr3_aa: ASSLGNWASTDTQY
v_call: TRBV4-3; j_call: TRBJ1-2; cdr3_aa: ASSQDRTFGYT
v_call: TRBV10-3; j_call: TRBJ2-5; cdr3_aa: AISEDEETQY
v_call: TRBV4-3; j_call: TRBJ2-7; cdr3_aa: ASSQDIGIAGSYEQY
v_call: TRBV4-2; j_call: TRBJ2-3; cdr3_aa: ASSQTRRDTQY
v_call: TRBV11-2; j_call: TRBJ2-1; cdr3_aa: ASSRSEGSNEQF
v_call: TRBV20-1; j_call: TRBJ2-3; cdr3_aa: SASLQRTDTQY
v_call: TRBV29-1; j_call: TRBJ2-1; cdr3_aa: SPPLSSERAWGDNEQF
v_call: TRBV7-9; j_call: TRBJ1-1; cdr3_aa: ASSQLQGRVTEAF
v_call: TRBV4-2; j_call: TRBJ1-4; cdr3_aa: ASSTKEKLF
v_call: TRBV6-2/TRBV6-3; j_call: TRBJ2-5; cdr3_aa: ASKTDRGSYQETQY
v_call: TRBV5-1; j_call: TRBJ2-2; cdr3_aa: ASSLVKVSTGELF
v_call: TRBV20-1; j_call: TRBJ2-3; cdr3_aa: SVYGPGVDTQY
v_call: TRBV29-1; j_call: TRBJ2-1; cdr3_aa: SVVSKPPAGAF
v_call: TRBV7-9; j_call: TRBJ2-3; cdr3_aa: ASSKPNSDTQY
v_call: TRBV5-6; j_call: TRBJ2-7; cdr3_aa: ASSPGPAHEQY
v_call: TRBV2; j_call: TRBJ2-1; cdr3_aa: ASSETSGGFLF
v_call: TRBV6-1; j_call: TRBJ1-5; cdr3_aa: ASRTSGLSGQPQH
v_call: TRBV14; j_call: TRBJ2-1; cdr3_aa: ASSHLVSGVSYNEQF
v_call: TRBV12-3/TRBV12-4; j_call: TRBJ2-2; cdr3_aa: ASSLRRELF
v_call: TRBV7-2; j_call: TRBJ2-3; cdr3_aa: ASRNQVSTDTQY
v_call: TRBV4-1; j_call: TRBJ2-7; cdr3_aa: ASSQETGGFYEQY
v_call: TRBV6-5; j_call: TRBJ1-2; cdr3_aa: ASSYSTDARYGYT
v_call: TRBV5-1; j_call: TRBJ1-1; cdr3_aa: ASSLDRTRAF
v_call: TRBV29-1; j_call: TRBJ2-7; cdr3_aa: SVSQSGEQY
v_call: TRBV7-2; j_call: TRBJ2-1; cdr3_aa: ASSPELAWGEQF
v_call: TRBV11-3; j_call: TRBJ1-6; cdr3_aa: ASSLKGDSNSPLH
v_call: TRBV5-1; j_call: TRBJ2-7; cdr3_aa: ASSLGPYTYEQY
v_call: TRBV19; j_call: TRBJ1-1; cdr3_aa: ASSTGENTEAF
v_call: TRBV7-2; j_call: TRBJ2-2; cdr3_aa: ASSRRGTSGESGELF
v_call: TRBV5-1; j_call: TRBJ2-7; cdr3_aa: ASSLRSPPGQPYEQY
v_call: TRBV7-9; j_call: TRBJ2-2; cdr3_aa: ASSPGRGSGELF
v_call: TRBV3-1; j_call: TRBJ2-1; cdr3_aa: ASSLPGSTEQF
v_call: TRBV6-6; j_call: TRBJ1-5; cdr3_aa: ASSTPPQPQH
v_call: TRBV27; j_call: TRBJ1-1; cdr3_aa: ASSYQGRTEAF
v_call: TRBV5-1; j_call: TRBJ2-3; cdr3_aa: ASSLAGRRTDTQY
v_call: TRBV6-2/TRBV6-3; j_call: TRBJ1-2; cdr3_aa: ASSYHMTGGDYGYT
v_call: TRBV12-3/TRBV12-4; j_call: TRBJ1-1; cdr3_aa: ASTLAGQRGITEAF
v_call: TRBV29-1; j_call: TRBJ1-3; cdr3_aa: SVIPGGGGNTIY
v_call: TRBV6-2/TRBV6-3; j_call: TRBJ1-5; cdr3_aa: ASSYSPQTGTTPANQPQH
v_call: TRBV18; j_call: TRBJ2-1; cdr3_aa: ASSPGTGLAGGLWV
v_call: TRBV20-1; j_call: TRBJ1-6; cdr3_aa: SAIPYNSPLH
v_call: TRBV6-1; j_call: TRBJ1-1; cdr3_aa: ASSEAWGSTEAF
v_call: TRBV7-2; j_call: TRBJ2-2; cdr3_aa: ASSSRHTGELF
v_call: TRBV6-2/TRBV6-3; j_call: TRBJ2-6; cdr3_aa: ASSQGQGAAGANVLT
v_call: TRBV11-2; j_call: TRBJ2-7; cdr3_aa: ASSTRLAGQLYEQY
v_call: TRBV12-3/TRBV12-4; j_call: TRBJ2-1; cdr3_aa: ASSFLRSYNEQF